This entry lists 12 T cell receptor beta chains sequenced from one sample in a study of identical twins. One entry per CDR3 protein, called by TCRdb with MiXCR from the 5' RACE reads. This sample has 450,000 or so distinct CDR3 sequences; 20% to 25% occur once, and the top ten carry roughly 3%. This sample was shared with a second study, whose subject was T cells expressing NK-cell markers.

Source material: CD4+ T cells sorted from blood. The receptors here all came from a woman aged 18-29 years in good health.

The CDR3 is CASSQDFGMSEQFF. The CDR3 DNA follows: TGCGCCAGCAGCCAAGATTTTGGGATGAGCGAGCAGTTCTTC. The chain uses TRBV4-3 and TRBJ2-1; D is undetermined. The CDR3 loop spans 14 amino acids. CDR1 and CDR2 (germline): LGHNA, YSLEER. Between the trimmed V and J ends, which lost 0 bases and 10 bases, there was a span of 13 bases.

This clonotype was found a few times. The V call is TRBV29-1, the J call TRBJ2-7; the match to TRBD2 covers 8 bases. V dropped 8 bases and J dropped 0; count of bases not matched to a gene: 9. The CDR3 extends over 14 amino acids. The germline V gene encodes CDR1 SQVTM and CDR2 ANQGSEA. CDR3 in amino acids: CSSLEAGDSYEQYF. CDR3 coding DNA: TGCAGCTCCCTTGAAGCGGGGGACTCCTACGAGCAGTACTTC.

V is TRBV30 and J is TRBJ2-6; D is possibly TRBD1 (6 bases). This CDR3 has 15 residues. Germline V CDR1 and CDR2: GTSNPN, SVGIG (reference sequence). Trimming removed 4 bases from V and 2 bases from J, with 12 bases in between. The CDR3 spells CAWKPTGTGANVLTF. DNA of the CDR3: TGTGCCTGGAAACCTACAGGGACTGGGGCCAACGTCCTGACTTTC. The complete variable domain, with remaining parts taken from reference TRBV30 and TRBJ2-6, reads SQTIHQWPATLVQPVGSPLSLECTVEGTSNPNLYWYRQAAGRGLQLLFYSVGIGQISSEVPQNLSASRPQDRQFILSSKKLLLSDSGFYLCAWKPTGTGANVLTFGAGSRLTVL.

This chain links TRBV7-2 with TRBJ1-2; 9 positions agree with TRBD1. V shed 1 base and J 8 bases; nucleotides not matched to a gene: 8. The CDR3 is 15 amino acids. Germline CDR1 reads SGHTA; CDR2 reads FQGNSA. CDR3: CASSLEPRQGGGYTF. DNA of the CDR3: TGTGCCAGCAGCTTAGAACCTCGACAGGGGGGCGGCTACACCTTC.

This clonotype was picked up a small number of times. The chain is built from TRBV9 and TRBJ2-5, with D perhaps TRBD2 (7 bases). V lost 0 bases, J lost 3 bases, and 12 bases lay in between. This CDR3 has 15 amino acids. Germline V gene sequence: CDR1 SGDLS, CDR2 YYNGEE. The CDR3 sequence: CASSVDGGLKETQYF. CDR3 DNA: TGTGCCAGCAGCGTAGACGGGGGGCTAAAAGAGACCCAGTACTTC.

The chain couples TRBV10-3 to TRBJ2-1; D remains ambiguous. The CDR3 loop spans 11 amino acids. Germline values: CDR1 ENHRY, CDR2 SYGVKD. V gave up 4 bases and J gave up 7 bases, with 5 bases separating them. CDR3 sequence reads: CAISAGNEQFF. CDR3 DNA sequence: TGTGCCATCAGTGCTGGGAATGAGCAGTTCTTC.

The chain links TRBV5-1 to TRBJ1-2, with 8 nucleotides matching TRBD1. The CDR3 extends over 13 amino acids. Germline V CDR1 and CDR2: SGHRS, YFSETQ. The V gene end was trimmed by 6 bases and the J gene end by 6 bases; junction bases not matched to a gene: 7. The chain's CDR3 is CASNPGQDHGYTF. The CDR3 DNA is TGCGCCAGCAACCCGGGACAGGACCATGGCTACACCTTC.

This clonotype was recorded many times. The chain recombines TRBV28 with TRBJ2-7; 7 nucleotides align to TRBD2. With V trimmed by 3 bases and J by 6 bases, 8 bases remained unmatched. Germline lookup yields CDR1 MDHEN and CDR2 SYDVKM. The CDR3 extends over 14 amino acids. In DNA, the CDR3 is TGTGCCAGCAGTTTGAGCGGGATCTTCCCCGAGCAGTACTTC. It encodes CASSLSGIFPEQYF.

This chain joins TRBV5-1 and TRBJ2-5; D ambiguous. The CDR3 loop spans 12 amino acids. Trimming stripped 7 bases from V and 3 bases from J, with 10 bases between. Germline CDR1 is SGHRS and CDR2 is YFSETQ. CDR3 residues: CASGNNEETQYF. CDR3 bases: TGCGCCAGCGGAAATAATGAAGAGACCCAGTACTTC.

This clonotype showed up just a few times. The rearrangement joins TRBV7-3 to TRBJ2-3; TRBD1 aligns across 8 bases. V was pared by 5 bases and J by 0 bases, with 4 bases of the junction left unmatched. This CDR3 comprises 15 residues. CDR1 is SGHTA, CDR2 FQGTGA, per germline. The CDR3 region has the DNA TGTGCCAGCAGCAGACAGGGGACTAGCACAGATACGCAGTATTTT. Its protein product is CASSRQGTSTDTQYF.

The chain is built from TRBV20-1 and TRBJ2-1, with 12 bases identical to TRBD2. After removal of 4 bases from V and 3 bases from J, the junction contained 1 base not matched to a gene. The CDR3 totals 14 residues. Germline CDR1 reads DFQATT; CDR2 reads SNEGSKA (reference sequence). The CDR3 nucleotides read TGCAGTGCTACTAGCGGGAGGGACTACAATGAGCAGTTCTTC. It codes for CSATSGRDYNEQFF.

This chain joins TRBV9 and TRBJ1-2; TRBD1 is a possible D gene (6 bases). This CDR3 is built from 14 residues. From germline, CDR1 is SGDLS and CDR2 YYNGEE. V lost 0 bases to trimming and J lost 4 bases, with 10 bases between them. CDR3 bases: TGTGCCAGCAGCGTAGATACAGGGATCTATGGCTACACCTTC. Translated, it gives CASSVDTGIYGYTF.